The table lists the clone carrying this T cell receptor beta chain with many counts. Trimming cost V 8 bases and J 0 bases; bases outside gene matches: 8. The germline CDR1 and CDR2 sequences are MNHNS and SASEGT. This CDR3 spans 16 amino acids. Time point given: before trial treatment. The sample comes from a study of low-dose radiotherapy and immunotherapy resistance in tumors. Primers targeting TRAV and TRBV primed first-strand cDNA, covering alpha and beta chains. TCRs were put through roughly 20 PCR cycles of amplification with Phusion. A constant-region primer and the V-primer adapter served as the primer pair. TCRdb called the reads again in MiXCR, with one record for every CDR3 protein. The sample contains fewer than 90,000 distinct CDR3 sequences, approximately 17% of which appear only once.

The chain recombines TRBV6-1 with TRBJ2-1; 9 bases match TRBD2. Sample: PBMCs, taken before treatment. The clonotype comes from a male donor with prostate cancer. In nucleotides, the CDR3 is TGTGCCAGCGGAGGAGCGGGGGGACGCTCCTACAATGAGCAGTTCTTC. This sequence encodes CASGGAGGRSYNEQFF.